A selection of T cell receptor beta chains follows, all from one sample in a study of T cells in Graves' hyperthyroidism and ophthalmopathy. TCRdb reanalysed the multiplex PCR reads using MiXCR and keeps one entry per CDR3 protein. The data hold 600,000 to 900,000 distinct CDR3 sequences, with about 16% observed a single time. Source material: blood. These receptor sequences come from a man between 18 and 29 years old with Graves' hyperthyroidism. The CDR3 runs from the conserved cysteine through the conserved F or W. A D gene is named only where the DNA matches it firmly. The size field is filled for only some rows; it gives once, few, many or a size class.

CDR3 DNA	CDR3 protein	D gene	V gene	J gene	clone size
TGTGCCAGTACAAGTACGGTAAGAGGTGAGCAGTTCTTC	CASTSTVRGEQFF	.	TRBV28	TRBJ2-1	.
TGTGCCAGCAGTGAAGACAGGCACAATGAGCAGTTCTTC	CASSEDRHNEQFF	.	TRBV2	TRBJ2-1	many
TGTGCCAGCAGTGAGACAGGGGAGGGTAGCGGGAGTATCGATGAGCAGTTCTTC	CASSETGEGSGSIDEQFF	.	TRBV2	TRBJ2-1	.
TGTGCCAGCAGTTTACTCTGGACAGGGAAGACTGAAGCTTTCTTT	CASSLLWTGKTEAFF	TRBD1	TRBV27	TRBJ1-1	.
TGCAGTGCTAGAAGGGGGGGAGGCACAGATACGCAGTATTTT	CSARRGGGTDTQYF	.	TRBV20-1	TRBJ2-3	.
TGTGCCAGCAGCCAAGATCCCGGGAGGGTCACAGATACGCAGTATTTT	CASSQDPGRVTDTQYF	TRBD2	TRBV3-1	TRBJ2-3	many
TGTGCCAGCAGTCGGGGAGTAGGAGAAGCTTTCTTT	CASSRGVGEAFF	.	TRBV12-3/TRBV12-4	TRBJ1-1	many
TGTGCCAGCAGCCAAGTCCAGCGGAGCTCCTACGAGCAGTACTTC	CASSQVQRSSYEQYF	.	TRBV3-1	TRBJ2-7	many
TGTGCCAGCAGTTTTACTAGCGGGAGATCCGAGCAGTACTTC	CASSFTSGRSEQYF	TRBD2	TRBV28	TRBJ2-7	many
TGTGCCAGCAGTTTAGTGCTGACCTACGAGCAGTACTTC	CASSLVLTYEQYF	.	TRBV12-3/TRBV12-4	TRBJ2-7	many
TGCAGTGCCGGGATGGGCCGGGGGACCTACAATGAGCAGTTCTTC	CSAGMGRGTYNEQFF	.	TRBV20-1	TRBJ2-1	.
TGTGCCAGCAGGGGACCCACAGATACGCAGTATTTT	CASRGPTDTQYF	.	TRBV11-2	TRBJ2-3	many
TGTGCCAGCTCACCGGAACAGGATTCCTACGAGCAGTACTTC	CASSPEQDSYEQYF	.	TRBV18	TRBJ2-7	few
TGTGCCAGCAGCCAGGGTACAGGGGCCGACTCCTACGAGCAGTACTTC	CASSQGTGADSYEQYF	TRBD1	TRBV3-1	TRBJ2-7	many
TGCGCCAGCAGCAATAGGACTAGCGGGGGTGAGCAGTTCTTC	CASSNRTSGGEQFF	TRBD2	TRBV5-1	TRBJ2-1	.
TGTGCCATCAGTGAGAAAAATCAGGGGGCGGAAAAAGCTTTCTTT	CAISEKNQGAEKAFF	TRBD1	TRBV10-3	TRBJ1-1	few
TGTGCCAGCAGCGACCTTAGCGGGAGGTGGAACAATGAGCAGTTCTTC	CASSDLSGRWNNEQFF	TRBD2	TRBV6-1	TRBJ2-1	.
TGTGCCTGGAGTAGGATGGGGGGGACAGATACGCAGTATTTT	CAWSRMGGTDTQYF	TRBD2	TRBV30	TRBJ2-3	many
TGTGCCAGCAGTTACCGGGGGAAGGATGGCTACACCTTC	CASSYRGKDGYTF	.	TRBV6-5	TRBJ1-2	many
TGTGCCAGCAGTTACAACAGGGGGGCCTACGAGCAGTACTTC	CASSYNRGAYEQYF	TRBD1	TRBV6-2/TRBV6-3	TRBJ2-7	many
TGCAGTGCTAGGTACACAGGAACAACAAGCACCGGGGAGCTGTTTTTT	CSARYTGTTSTGELFF	.	TRBV20-1	TRBJ2-2	.
TGTGCCAGCAGCCGCGTCGCAGGGGGCGTTCCCAATGAGCAGTTCTTC	CASSRVAGGVPNEQFF	TRBD1	TRBV7-8	TRBJ2-1	.
TGTGCCAGCAGCCAAGATGGGGGCGATACGCAGTATTTT	CASSQDGGDTQYF	.	TRBV3-1	TRBJ2-3	many
TGTGCCTGGAGCCTGTCGTATAATTCACCCCTCCACTTT	CAWSLSYNSPLHF	.	TRBV30	TRBJ1-6	.
TGCAGCGTTGAAGAAACAGGGGGCAGAGTCTACGAGCAGTACTTC	CSVEETGGRVYEQYF	TRBD1	TRBV29-1	TRBJ2-7	few
TGTGCCAGCAGTAGAGGACGAACCCTCTATGGCTACACCTTC	CASSRGRTLYGYTF	.	TRBV6-2/TRBV6-3	TRBJ1-2	many
TGCAGTGCTAGGGACTACTCCTACGAGCAGTACTTC	CSARDYSYEQYF	.	TRBV20-1	TRBJ2-7	many
TGTGCCATCAGTGCTCGATCAGAGACTAATCAGCCCCAGCATTTT	CAISARSETNQPQHF	.	TRBV10-3	TRBJ1-5	many
TGTGCCAGCAGTCCTATAGCGGGACACTCCTACGAGCAGTACTTC	CASSPIAGHSYEQYF	TRBD2	TRBV2	TRBJ2-7	many
TGCGCCAGCAGCCAAAGATACCAAGAGACCCAGTACTTC	CASSQRYQETQYF	.	TRBV4-1	TRBJ2-5	.
TGTGCCAGCAGCTTAGCGACTAGCGGGGGCTCCCTCTATGAGCAGTTCTTC	CASSLATSGGSLYEQFF	TRBD2	TRBV7-9	TRBJ2-1	few
TGTGCCAGTGGGACAGGGGTGGTACATGAGCAGTTCTTC	CASGTGVVHEQFF	TRBD1	TRBV7-2	TRBJ2-1	few
TGTGCCAGCAGTGATCAAGACTACGAGCAGTACTTC	CASSDQDYEQYF	.	TRBV2	TRBJ2-7	many
TGCGCCAGCAGCCAAGATGACGGGAACACTGAAGCTTTCTTT	CASSQDDGNTEAFF	.	TRBV4-1	TRBJ1-1	.
TGTGCCAGCAATCCGGGGGGTGGAGATACGCAGTATTTT	CASNPGGGDTQYF	TRBD2	TRBV12-3/TRBV12-4	TRBJ2-3	few
TGCGCCAGCAGCTGGGGCGCTGGGATGAACACTGAAGCTTTCTTT	CASSWGAGMNTEAFF	.	TRBV5-1	TRBJ1-1	few
TGTGCCAGCAGCGAACCACTCCCGGGACAGGGGTTCTTC	CASSEPLPGQGFF	TRBD1	TRBV12-3/TRBV12-4	TRBJ2-1	many
TGTGCCAGCAGCTTATCGACAGGGGGCCTTTACGAGCAGTACTTC	CASSLSTGGLYEQYF	TRBD1	TRBV7-9	TRBJ2-7	.
TGCAGCGTTGCAGGGACCTTAGAGACCCAGTACTTC	CSVAGTLETQYF	.	TRBV29-1	TRBJ2-5	.